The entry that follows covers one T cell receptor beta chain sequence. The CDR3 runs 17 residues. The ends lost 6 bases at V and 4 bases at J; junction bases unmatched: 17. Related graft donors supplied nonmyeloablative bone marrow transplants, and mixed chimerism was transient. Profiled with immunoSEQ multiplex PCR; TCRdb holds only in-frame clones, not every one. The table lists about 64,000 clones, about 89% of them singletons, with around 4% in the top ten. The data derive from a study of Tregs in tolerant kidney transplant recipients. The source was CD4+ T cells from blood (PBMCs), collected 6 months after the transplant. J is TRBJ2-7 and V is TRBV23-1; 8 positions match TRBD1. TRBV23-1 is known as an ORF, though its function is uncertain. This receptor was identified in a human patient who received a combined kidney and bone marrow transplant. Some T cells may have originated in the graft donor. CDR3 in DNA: TGCGCCAGCAGGCAAAGGGCACAGGGGGTATTTCGGTACGAGCAGTACTTC. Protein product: CASRQRAQGVFRYEQYF.